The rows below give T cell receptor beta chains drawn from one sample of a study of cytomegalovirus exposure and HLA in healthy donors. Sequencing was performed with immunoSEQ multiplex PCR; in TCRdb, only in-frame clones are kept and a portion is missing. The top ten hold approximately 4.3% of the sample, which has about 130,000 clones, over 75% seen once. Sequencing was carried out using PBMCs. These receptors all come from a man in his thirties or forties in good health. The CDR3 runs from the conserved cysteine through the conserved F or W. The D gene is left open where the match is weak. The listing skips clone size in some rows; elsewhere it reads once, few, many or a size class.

cdr3_nt: TGTGCCAGCAGCTCCCGGACTAGCGGGAGTCGTTACAATGAGCAGTTCTTC
cdr3_aa: CASSSRTSGSRYNEQFF
clone_size: .
j_call: TRBJ2-1
d_call: TRBD2
v_call: TRBV7-9
cdr3_length: 17

cdr3_nt: TGTGCCAGTAGTATTTGGCAGGCAAGCAATCAGCCCCAGCATTTT
cdr3_aa: CASSIWQASNQPQHF
clone_size: .
j_call: TRBJ1-5
d_call: .
v_call: TRBV19
cdr3_length: 15

cdr3_nt: TGCGCCAGCAGCTCCACACAACCAGGTAATGAGCAGTTCTTC
cdr3_aa: CASSSTQPGNEQFF
clone_size: once
j_call: TRBJ2-1
d_call: .
v_call: TRBV5-1
cdr3_length: 14

cdr3_nt: TGTGCCAGCAGCCAGTTGACCCCTCCGAGGTCGGCTTTCTTT
cdr3_aa: CASSQLTPPRSAFF
clone_size: .
j_call: TRBJ1-1
d_call: .
v_call: TRBV4-2
cdr3_length: 14

cdr3_nt: TGTGCCACCAGCAGAGATGGGCAGGCGGGGGACGAGCAGTACTTC
cdr3_aa: CATSRDGQAGDEQYF
clone_size: .
j_call: TRBJ2-7
d_call: TRBD2
v_call: TRBV15
cdr3_length: 15

cdr3_nt: TGTTCCAGCAGAGGAGCGGGAGGAGGGGAGACCCAGTACTTC
cdr3_aa: CSSRGAGGGETQYF
clone_size: once
j_call: TRBJ2-5
d_call: TRBD2
v_call: TRBV7-9
cdr3_length: 14

cdr3_nt: TGTGCCAGCAGTGAAGGACAGAACTATGGCTACACCTTC
cdr3_aa: CASSEGQNYGYTF
clone_size: once
j_call: TRBJ1-2
d_call: .
v_call: TRBV7-2
cdr3_length: 13

cdr3_nt: TGTTCCAGCAGCTCTGACAGGGCACCTGGCTACACCTTC
cdr3_aa: CSSSSDRAPGYTF
clone_size: .
j_call: TRBJ1-2
d_call: TRBD1
v_call: TRBV7-9
cdr3_length: 13

cdr3_nt: TGTTCCAGCAGCTTAGTACAGGGGGATGGCTACACCTTC
cdr3_aa: CSSSLVQGDGYTF
clone_size: .
j_call: TRBJ1-2
d_call: TRBD1
v_call: TRBV7-9
cdr3_length: 13

cdr3_nt: TGTGCCAGTCAGTGGGGGGTAAGCTCCTACAATGAGCAGTTCTTC
cdr3_aa: CASQWGVSSYNEQFF
clone_size: .
j_call: TRBJ2-1
d_call: .
v_call: TRBV19
cdr3_length: 15

cdr3_nt: TGTGCCAGCACCGCGGGGGGTGGCTACACCTTC
cdr3_aa: CASTAGGGYTF
clone_size: few
j_call: TRBJ1-2
d_call: .
v_call: TRBV25-1
cdr3_length: 11

cdr3_nt: TGCAGCGTTTATTCGGGGGACTATGGCTACACCTTC
cdr3_aa: CSVYSGDYGYTF
clone_size: few
j_call: TRBJ1-2
d_call: .
v_call: TRBV29-1
cdr3_length: 12

cdr3_nt: TGCGCCAGCCGGGACAGTCCGGATCAGCCCCAGCATTTT
cdr3_aa: CASRDSPDQPQHF
clone_size: .
j_call: TRBJ1-5
d_call: TRBD1
v_call: TRBV10-1
cdr3_length: 13

cdr3_nt: TGTGCCAGCAGCGTGGGGCTAAGGGCAGATACGCAGTATTTT
cdr3_aa: CASSVGLRADTQYF
clone_size: .
j_call: TRBJ2-3
d_call: .
v_call: TRBV9
cdr3_length: 14

cdr3_nt: TGTGCCAGCAGCATTGGTGCTAGCGGGGGAGAGACCCAGTACTTC
cdr3_aa: CASSIGASGGETQYF
clone_size: .
j_call: TRBJ2-5
d_call: TRBD2
v_call: TRBV5-4
cdr3_length: 15

cdr3_nt: TGCGCCAGCAGCTTGGAGGGAGGAGGGTATGGCTACACCTTC
cdr3_aa: CASSLEGGGYGYTF
clone_size: .
j_call: TRBJ1-2
d_call: .
v_call: TRBV5-1
cdr3_length: 14

cdr3_nt: TGTGCCAGTAGTATAAGCCGCCAAGAGACCCAGTACTTC
cdr3_aa: CASSISRQETQYF
clone_size: .
j_call: TRBJ2-5
d_call: .
v_call: TRBV19
cdr3_length: 13

cdr3_nt: TGTGCCACCGACGGGGGCCTAGCGGGAGGTGAGCAGTTCTTC
cdr3_aa: CATDGGLAGGEQFF
clone_size: .
j_call: TRBJ2-1
d_call: TRBD2
v_call: TRBV28
cdr3_length: 14

cdr3_nt: TGTGCCAGCAGTGCGACCTGGGATAGCGGGAGTCACGAGCAGTACTTC
cdr3_aa: CASSATWDSGSHEQYF
clone_size: .
j_call: TRBJ2-7
d_call: TRBD2
v_call: TRBV6-1
cdr3_length: 16

cdr3_nt: TGTGCCAGCAGCTTCGGGGGGGCAGCGGACACTGAAGCTTTCTTT
cdr3_aa: CASSFGGAADTEAFF
clone_size: .
j_call: TRBJ1-1
d_call: .
v_call: TRBV5-4
cdr3_length: 15

cdr3_nt: TGTGCCAGCAGCCCCAGGGGACAGTCCACAAACAATGAGCAGTTCTTC
cdr3_aa: CASSPRGQSTNNEQFF
clone_size: .
j_call: TRBJ2-1
d_call: TRBD1
v_call: TRBV11-2
cdr3_length: 16

cdr3_nt: TGTGCCAGCAGCGGCCGGGACAGGGGTGAAGAGACCCAGTACTTC
cdr3_aa: CASSGRDRGEETQYF
clone_size: .
j_call: TRBJ2-5
d_call: TRBD1
v_call: TRBV7-9
cdr3_length: 15

cdr3_nt: TGTGCCAGCAGAAAAGGGACAGGGGGCAAAGAGACCCAGTACTTC
cdr3_aa: CASRKGTGGKETQYF
clone_size: .
j_call: TRBJ2-5
d_call: TRBD1
v_call: TRBV7-3
cdr3_length: 15

cdr3_nt: TGCGCCAGCAGCTTGGGCAGAGGGAACACTGAAGCTTTCTTT
cdr3_aa: CASSLGRGNTEAFF
clone_size: once
j_call: TRBJ1-1
d_call: .
v_call: TRBV5-1
cdr3_length: 14

cdr3_nt: TGTGCCAGCAGCTTAGCGCTGGGCCGGGGGGAGACCCAGTACTTC
cdr3_aa: CASSLALGRGETQYF
clone_size: .
j_call: TRBJ2-5
d_call: .
v_call: TRBV7-2
cdr3_length: 15

cdr3_nt: TGTGCCAGCTCACCACCGGGGGCCTCCTATAATTCACCCCTCCACTTT
cdr3_aa: CASSPPGASYNSPLHF
clone_size: few
j_call: TRBJ1-6
d_call: .
v_call: TRBV18
cdr3_length: 16

cdr3_nt: TGTGCCAGCAGCTTAGAAAACAATGCGGCAGGGTCCGACGAGCAGTACTTC
cdr3_aa: CASSLENNAAGSDEQYF
clone_size: .
j_call: TRBJ2-7
d_call: .
v_call: TRBV7-8
cdr3_length: 17

cdr3_nt: TGCGCCAGCAGTCAAGTCGCGGCCAGGGATGAGAGAGTAGTTAGCACAGATACGCAGTATTTT
cdr3_aa: CASSQVAARDERVVSTDTQYF
clone_size: .
j_call: TRBJ2-3
d_call: .
v_call: TRBV23-1
cdr3_length: 21

cdr3_nt: TGTGCCAGTAGACTAGCGGCCACCTACGAGCAGTACTTC
cdr3_aa: CASRLAATYEQYF
clone_size: .
j_call: TRBJ2-7
d_call: TRBD2
v_call: TRBV6-5
cdr3_length: 13

cdr3_nt: TGTGCCAGCAGTGGGGACAGAAATGAGCAGTTCTTC
cdr3_aa: CASSGDRNEQFF
clone_size: .
j_call: TRBJ2-1
d_call: TRBD1
v_call: TRBV2
cdr3_length: 12

cdr3_nt: TGTGCCAGCAGCTTCCAGCGAACAGGGATCATGGAAGAGACCCAGTACTTC
cdr3_aa: CASSFQRTGIMEETQYF
clone_size: .
j_call: TRBJ2-5
d_call: .
v_call: TRBV7-3
cdr3_length: 17

cdr3_nt: TGTGCCAGTAGTATTGGTCTAGCAGCCTACAATGAGCAGTTCTTC
cdr3_aa: CASSIGLAAYNEQFF
clone_size: once
j_call: TRBJ2-1
d_call: .
v_call: TRBV19
cdr3_length: 15

cdr3_nt: TGCAGCGCGGACATTTCGAACACCGGGGAGCTGTTTTTT
cdr3_aa: CSADISNTGELFF
clone_size: .
j_call: TRBJ2-2
d_call: .
v_call: TRBV29-1
cdr3_length: 13

cdr3_nt: TGTGCCAGCAGCGCCCCCCCTTCCCCCGAGCAGTACTTC
cdr3_aa: CASSAPPSPEQYF
clone_size: .
j_call: TRBJ2-7
d_call: .
v_call: TRBV5-5
cdr3_length: 13

cdr3_nt: TGTGCCACCTCCGACAGGGTTCCTGGGGCCAACGTCCTGACTTTC
cdr3_aa: CATSDRVPGANVLTF
clone_size: .
j_call: TRBJ2-6
d_call: TRBD1
v_call: TRBV6-1
cdr3_length: 15

cdr3_nt: TGTGCCAGCAGCTTAATAGGAGAAGATACGCAGTATTTT
cdr3_aa: CASSLIGEDTQYF
clone_size: .
j_call: TRBJ2-3
d_call: .
v_call: TRBV11-2
cdr3_length: 13

cdr3_nt: TGTGCCAGCAGCTTGGCGGACTACTACGAGCAGTACTTC
cdr3_aa: CASSLADYYEQYF
clone_size: .
j_call: TRBJ2-7
d_call: .
v_call: TRBV5-6
cdr3_length: 13

cdr3_nt: TGTGCCAGCAGCGCAACAGGGACAGATACGCAGTATTTT
cdr3_aa: CASSATGTDTQYF
clone_size: once
j_call: TRBJ2-3
d_call: .
v_call: TRBV9
cdr3_length: 13

cdr3_nt: TGTGCCAGCAGCTTGGACTCACCCTACGAGCAGTACTTC
cdr3_aa: CASSLDSPYEQYF
clone_size: .
j_call: TRBJ2-7
d_call: .
v_call: TRBV7-9
cdr3_length: 13

cdr3_nt: TGTGCCAGTAGTACTCAAGGGAGAGGGAGGACGCGGGAGGATCGTAGAGATACGCAGTATTTT
cdr3_aa: CASSTQGRGRTREDRRDTQYF
clone_size: .
j_call: TRBJ2-3
d_call: TRBD2
v_call: TRBV19
cdr3_length: 21

cdr3_nt: TGCGCCAGCAGCTTATCACTAGCGGGCACAGATACGCAGTATTTT
cdr3_aa: CASSLSLAGTDTQYF
clone_size: .
j_call: TRBJ2-3
d_call: TRBD2
v_call: TRBV5-1
cdr3_length: 15

cdr3_nt: TGTGCCTGTAGCGTCAGAAGCACAGATACGCAGTATTTT
cdr3_aa: CACSVRSTDTQYF
clone_size: few
j_call: TRBJ2-3
d_call: .
v_call: TRBV19
cdr3_length: 13

cdr3_nt: TGCAGCGTCGGGACAGGGCGCAGCGGCTACACCTTC
cdr3_aa: CSVGTGRSGYTF
clone_size: .
j_call: TRBJ1-2
d_call: TRBD1
v_call: TRBV29-1
cdr3_length: 12

cdr3_nt: TGCGCCAGCAGCCCCCGCAGTAGCGGGGTCCTAAGCTCCTACGAGCAGTACTTC
cdr3_aa: CASSPRSSGVLSSYEQYF
clone_size: few
j_call: TRBJ2-7
d_call: TRBD2
v_call: TRBV4-1
cdr3_length: 18

cdr3_nt: TGTGCCAGCAGCACCGGGACTAGCGGGGGCACAGATACGCAGTATTTT
cdr3_aa: CASSTGTSGGTDTQYF
clone_size: .
j_call: TRBJ2-3
d_call: TRBD2
v_call: TRBV5-8
cdr3_length: 16

cdr3_nt: TGTGCCAGTAGTTCCCGTCGGGGAGGCGGGAGGGCCCAGCATTTT
cdr3_aa: CASSSRRGGGRAQHF
clone_size: .
j_call: TRBJ1-5
d_call: .
v_call: TRBV19
cdr3_length: 15

cdr3_nt: TGTGCCAGCAGCGAGCAGCGGGAGTCTCATGAGCAGTTCTTC
cdr3_aa: CASSEQRESHEQFF
clone_size: .
j_call: TRBJ2-1
d_call: TRBD2
v_call: TRBV2
cdr3_length: 14

cdr3_nt: TGTGCCAGTAGCCCGGGACTAGCGGACACAGATACGCAGTATTTT
cdr3_aa: CASSPGLADTDTQYF
clone_size: .
j_call: TRBJ2-3
d_call: TRBD2
v_call: TRBV19
cdr3_length: 15

cdr3_nt: TGCGCCAGCAGCTTCGGCGGTTTGAACACTGAAGCTTTCTTT
cdr3_aa: CASSFGGLNTEAFF
clone_size: .
j_call: TRBJ1-1
d_call: .
v_call: TRBV5-1
cdr3_length: 14

cdr3_nt: TGTGCCATCAGACAGGGGCACGAGCAGTACTTC
cdr3_aa: CAIRQGHEQYF
clone_size: .
j_call: TRBJ2-7
d_call: TRBD1
v_call: TRBV7-9
cdr3_length: 11